Presented here are 23 T cell receptor beta chains from one specimen sequenced in a study of control samples from healthy donors and cancer patients. The data were produced by immunoSEQ multiplex PCR, yet TCRdb's version contains in-frame clones alone and is incomplete. The sample consists of about 69,000 clones, roughly 86% of them appearing once. The sample was PBMCs. The origin of the receptors is a man in his fifties or sixties with lung cancer.

This chain links TRBV5-1 with TRBJ1-1; D gene uncertain. Trimming removed 0 bases at V and 0 bases at J, with 3 bases between. The CDR3 length is 13 residues. CDR1 and CDR2 (germline): SGHRS, YFSETQ. CDR3 region: CASSLDVNTEAFF. CDR3 coding DNA: TGCGCCAGCAGCTTGGATGTGAACACTGAAGCTTTCTTT.

The chain combines TRBV25-1 with TRBJ1-4; weak D call: TRBD1 (5 bases). From germline, CDR1 is MGHDK and CDR2 SYGVNS. There are 13 residues in the CDR3. Trimming cost V 8 bases and J 3 bases, with 10 bases left between them. Here the CDR3 DNA reads TGTGCCAGCCGTCACAGGCCTAATGAAAAACTGTTTTTT. Protein sequence: CASRHRPNEKLFF.

The chain carries TRBV10-3 and TRBJ2-3; 8 bases agree with TRBD1. The V gene's germline CDR1 is ENHRY and CDR2 SYGVKD. CDR3 length: 13 residues. The junction had 6 bases not matched to a gene; V was cut back by 10 bases and J by 3 bases. CDR3 DNA sequence: TGTGCCAACCTGGACAGGGAAACAGATACGCAGTATTTT. Amino acids: CANLDRETDTQYF.

This clone was recorded only once. The rearrangement links TRBV3-1 (or the pseudogene TRBV3-2) to TRBJ2-1; a weak D match, TRBD2 (5 bases). V dropped 4 bases and J dropped 4 bases, with 11 bases sitting between them. The germline V gene has CDR1 LGHDT and CDR2 YNNKEL (reference sequence). The CDR3 totals 14 residues. The CDR3 DNA reads TGTGCCAGCAGCCTAGTCCCGGGATACAATGAGCAGTTCTTC. Translation gives CASSLVPGYNEQFF.

The chain is built from TRBV5-1 and TRBJ1-2; possible D gene TRBD1, 5 bases. Germline V lookup: CDR1 SGHRS, CDR2 YFSETQ. V gave up 4 bases and J gave up 5 bases, with 21 bases separating them. The CDR3 is made up of 16 amino acids. This chain's CDR3 is CASSAGTVGGGYGYTF. In nucleotides, the CDR3 is TGCGCCAGCAGCGCCGGGACCGTTGGGGGTGGTTATGGCTACACCTTC.

The chain carries TRBV30 and TRBJ1-5; no clear D. The ends were cut back, 1 base at V and 3 bases at J, with 7 bases in the middle. The CDR3 sequence is 13 residues long. Germline CDR1 reads GTSNPN; CDR2 reads SVGIG (reference sequence). Written as DNA, the CDR3 is TGTGCCTGGAGTGGGACCTACAATCAGCCCCAGCATTTT. It specifies CAWSGTYNQPQHF.

This chain uses TRBV4-2 with TRBJ2-5; D is perhaps TRBD1 (6 bases). The CDR3 has 13 amino acids. V shed 0 bases and J shed 7 bases, with 9 bases lying between them. Per the germline V gene, CDR1 is LGHNA and CDR2 is YNFKEQ. CDR3 region: CASSQEGARTQYF. The DNA of the CDR3 is TGTGCCAGCAGCCAAGAGGGGGCCAGGACCCAGTACTTC.

This clone was recorded once. The V and J genes are TRBV19 and TRBJ2-2; possible D gene TRBD2, 5 bases. The germline V gene encodes CDR1 LNHDA and CDR2 SQIVND (reference sequence). The CDR3 covers 12 residues. Between the trimmed V and J ends, which lost 6 bases and 8 bases, there was a span of 10 bases. The CDR3 bases are TGTGCCAGTAGGGCGGGTGCGGGGGAGCTGTTTTTT. It translates to CASRAGAGELFF.

The V gene is TRBV2, the J gene TRBJ2-7; 7 nucleotides line up with TRBD1. CDR3 length equals 13 residues. From germline, CDR1 is SNHLY and CDR2 FYNNEI. V lost 5 bases to trimming and J lost 3 bases; unmatched junction nucleotides: 4. The CDR3 coding sequence is TGTGCCAGCAGTACGGGACAGAACTACGAGCAGTACTTC. It yields the protein CASSTGQNYEQYF.

The chain has TRBV27 and TRBJ1-2, with 8 positions matching TRBD1. This CDR3 contains 13 residues. Germline CDR1 is MNHEY and CDR2 is SMNVEV (reference sequence). The ends lost 6 bases at V and 5 bases at J; junction bases unmatched: 5. CDR3 residues: CASSRTGSYGYTF. For the CDR3, the DNA is TGTGCCAGCAGCCGGACAGGGTCTTATGGCTACACCTTC.

The chain couples TRBV27 to TRBJ2-7, with D perhaps given as TRBD1 or TRBD2 (5 bases each). The CDR3 is 15 amino acids. The germline V and J ends were trimmed by 2 bases and 0 bases, with 11 bases remaining between them. Per germline, CDR1 MNHEY and CDR2 SMNVEV (reference sequence). Here the CDR3 reads CASSLKKGSSYEQYV. CDR3 nucleotides: TGTGCCAGCAGTTTAAAAAAGGGGAGCTCCTACGAGCAGTACGTC.

The rearrangement links TRBV3-1 (or the pseudogene TRBV3-2) to TRBJ2-5; D is unresolved. CDR1 LGHDT and CDR2 YNNKEL come from the germline V gene (reference sequence). The CDR3 consists of 12 residues. Trimming cost V 0 bases and J 5 bases, with 4 bases left between them. The CDR3 reads CASSQDLETQYF. The CDR3 DNA is TGTGCCAGCAGCCAAGATTTGGAGACCCAGTACTTC.

This chain connects TRBV6-1 to TRBJ1-1; TRBD1 might be the D (5 bases). Deletions cut 4 bases from V and 2 bases from J, with 17 bases between. The length of the CDR3 is 16 residues. Germline assignment: CDR1 MNHNS and CDR2 SASEGT. The CDR3 region has the DNA TGTGCCAGCAGTGCAACAGCAGCGACAGTAAACACTGAAGCTTTCTTT. Encoded protein: CASSATAATVNTEAFF.

V usage is TRBV7-2 and J usage is TRBJ2-2; TRBD2 agrees at 16 bases. The CDR3 loop spans 19 amino acids. The germline V gene has CDR1 SGHTA and CDR2 FQGNSA. After removal of 11 bases from V and 7 bases from J, the junction contained 19 bases not matched to a gene. The CDR3 spells CAHPGTSGGARLGGGELFF. The CDR3 nucleotides are TGTGCCCATCCGGGGACTAGCGGGGGGGCTCGACTGGGAGGCGGGGAGCTGTTTTTT.

The chain combines TRBV30 with TRBJ1-3, with D tentatively TRBD1 (6 bases). The V gene's germline CDR1 is GTSNPN and CDR2 SVGIG (reference sequence). V was trimmed by 3 bases and J by 2 bases, leaving 14 bases between them. This CDR3 region has 15 residues. The CDR3 sequence is CAWREIGGAGNTIYF. The CDR3 DNA reads TGTGCCTGGAGGGAGATAGGGGGGGCTGGAAACACCATATATTTT.

The chain is built from TRBV6-4 and TRBJ2-2; D is ambiguous. The CDR3 extends over 14 amino acids. Trimming stripped 6 bases from V and 1 base from J, with 9 bases between. Germline CDR1 is MRHNA and CDR2 is SNTAGT. This CDR3 is CASRLVGNTGELFF. CDR3 in DNA: TGTGCCAGCAGGCTCGTAGGGAACACCGGGGAGCTGTTTTTT.

This chain joins TRBV15 and TRBJ1-2, with 7 bases aligning to TRBD1. CDR3 length equals 14 residues. Looked up from germline, CDR1 is LNHNV and CDR2 is YYDKDF (reference sequence). V was clipped by 3 bases and J by 5 bases; unmatched bases: 6. CDR3 residues: CATSRGTELYGYTF. CDR3 nucleotides: TGTGCCACCAGCAGGGGGACAGAGCTTTATGGCTACACCTTC. Full variable domain (missing parts from reference TRBV15 and TRBJ1-2): DAMVIQNPRYQVTQFGKPVTLSCSQTLNHNVMYWYQQKSSQAPKLLFHYYDKDFNNEADTPDNFQSRRPNTSFCFLDIRSPGLGDTAMYLCATSRGTELYGYTFGSGTRLTVV.

This clone was counted a few times. The chain is built from TRBV7-8 and TRBJ2-7; TRBD2 agrees at 9 bases. With 0 bases clipped from V and 4 bases from J, the junction kept 4 bases outside the gene matches. The CDR3 sequence is 15 residues long. Germline assignment: CDR1 SGHVS and CDR2 FQNEAQ. CDR3 DNA sequence: TGTGCCAGCAGCTTAGCAGCGGGGGGACTTTACGAGCAGTACGTC. Translating gives CASSLAAGGLYEQYV.

The chain combines TRBV3-1 (or the pseudogene TRBV3-2) with TRBJ1-4; possible D gene TRBD1, 6 bases. The CDR3 sequence is 15 residues long. Trimming shortened V by 5 bases and J by 3 bases, and 13 bases separated the two germline ends. Germline lookup yields CDR1 LGHDT and CDR2 YNNKEL (reference sequence). The CDR3 DNA follows: TGTGCCAGCAGCTCCACGGGACAATCTAATGAAAAACTGTTTTTT. Translated, it gives CASSSTGQSNEKLFF.

The chain employs TRBV6-5 and TRBJ1-6; perhaps TRBD1 as D (5 bases). CDR3 length: 15 amino acids. The V and J ends lost 0 bases and 10 bases respectively, with 13 bases between them. From germline, CDR1 is MNHEY and CDR2 SVGAGI. The CDR3 reads CASSYSQGGGSPLHF. The CDR3 DNA follows: TGTGCCAGCAGTTACTCTCAGGGTGGAGGATCACCCCTCCACTTT.

The V gene is TRBV30, the J gene TRBJ1-5; D is possibly TRBD1 (5 bases). With 4 bases removed from V and 3 bases from J, the gap between germline ends came to 16 bases. CDR1 and CDR2 from the germline V gene are GTSNPN and SVGIG (reference sequence). The CDR3 covers 15 residues. The CDR3 DNA follows: TGTGCCTGGACCTCGGGGGGAAGGAACAATCAGCCCCAGCATTTT. Amino acid sequence: CAWTSGGRNNQPQHF.

To note about this clone: The sample contains more than one DNA sequence encoding this CDR3. The rearrangement joins TRBV18 to TRBJ1-1; tentative D call: TRBD1 (5 bases). The V gene lost 6 bases and the J gene lost 1 base, with 9 bases spanning the gap. The CDR3 runs 13 residues. Germline CDR1 reads KGHSH; CDR2 reads LQKENI. CDR3 DNA sequence: TGTGCCAGCTCCCCCACAGGGAACACTGAAGCTTTCTTT. Its translation is CASSPTGNTEAFF.

The chain has TRBV7-9 and TRBJ2-1; D may match TRBD1 or TRBD2 (5 bases each). The CDR3 totals 14 residues. Germline CDR1 is SEHNR and CDR2 is FQNEAQ (reference sequence). Trimming took off 3 bases at V and 9 bases at J, with 15 bases between the two ends. CDR3 protein: CASSFKYEGIEQFF. The CDR3 region has the DNA TGTGCCAGCAGCTTCAAGTATGAGGGGATTGAGCAGTTCTTC.